Sequencing of this T cell receptor beta chain was carried out in a study of shared clonotypes between healthy human individuals. Repertoires were generated with immunoSEQ multiplex PCR, while TCRdb's copy carries only in-frame clones and drops some. The sample comprises over a million clones, 78% of which are singletons, and more than 0.55% rests with the top ten. The CDR3 contains 13 residues. V was clipped by 6 bases and J by 4 bases, with 13 bases between them. CDR1 and CDR2 from the germline V gene are SGHRS and YFSETQ. Sequenced input: memory CD4+ T cells from PBMCs. Subset of the sample: CD45RA-negative fraction. The J gene is TRBJ1-1, the V gene TRBV5-1; D might be TRBD1 (6 bases). This TCR was recovered from a man younger than 35 in good health. Some clones in this sample may be carry-over from other donors' samples. The CDR3 nucleotides are TGCGCCAGCACGGAAGGGGGGCTCACTGAAGCTTTCTTT. It codes for CASTEGGLTEAFF.